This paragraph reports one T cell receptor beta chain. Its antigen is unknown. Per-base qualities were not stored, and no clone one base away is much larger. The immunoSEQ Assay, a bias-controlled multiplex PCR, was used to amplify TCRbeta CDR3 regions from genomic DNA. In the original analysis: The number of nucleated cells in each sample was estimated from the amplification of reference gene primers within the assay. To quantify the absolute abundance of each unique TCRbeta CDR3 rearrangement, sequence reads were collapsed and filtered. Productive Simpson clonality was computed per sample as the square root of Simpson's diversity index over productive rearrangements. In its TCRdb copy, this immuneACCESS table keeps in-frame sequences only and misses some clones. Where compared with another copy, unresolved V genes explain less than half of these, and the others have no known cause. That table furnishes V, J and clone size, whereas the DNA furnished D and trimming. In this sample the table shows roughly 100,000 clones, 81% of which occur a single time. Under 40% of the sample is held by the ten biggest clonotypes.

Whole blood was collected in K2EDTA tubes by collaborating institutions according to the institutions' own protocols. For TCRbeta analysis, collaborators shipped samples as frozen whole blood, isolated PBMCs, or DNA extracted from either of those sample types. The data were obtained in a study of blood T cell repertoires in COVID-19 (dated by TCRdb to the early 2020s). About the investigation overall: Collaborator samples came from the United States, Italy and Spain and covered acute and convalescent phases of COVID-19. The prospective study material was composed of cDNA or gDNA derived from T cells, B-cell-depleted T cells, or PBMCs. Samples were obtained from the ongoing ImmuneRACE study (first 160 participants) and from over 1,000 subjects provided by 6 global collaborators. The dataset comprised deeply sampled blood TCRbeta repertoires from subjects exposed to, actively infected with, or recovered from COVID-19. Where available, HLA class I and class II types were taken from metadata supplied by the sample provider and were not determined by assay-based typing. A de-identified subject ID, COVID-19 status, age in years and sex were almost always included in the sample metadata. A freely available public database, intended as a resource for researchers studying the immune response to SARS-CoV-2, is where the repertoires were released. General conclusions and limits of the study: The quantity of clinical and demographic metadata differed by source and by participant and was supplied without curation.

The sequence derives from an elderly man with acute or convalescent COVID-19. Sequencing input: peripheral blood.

The CDR3: CASSLGGTSGNYNEQFF. The sequence in DNA is TGCGCCAGCAGCTTGGGGGGGACTAGCGGGAACTACAATGAGCAGTTCTTC. The chain is made from TRBV5-1 and TRBJ2-1; 13 of the junction bases match TRBD2. As encoded in the germline V gene, CDR1 is SGHRS while CDR2 is YFSETQ. The CDR3 starts with the cysteine, ends with the phenylalanine, and has 17 residues. Just CDR3 DNA is preserved here, 51 bases in frame from base 1. V loses 0 bases at its end and J loses 3 bases; junction bases beyond the gene matches: 3.